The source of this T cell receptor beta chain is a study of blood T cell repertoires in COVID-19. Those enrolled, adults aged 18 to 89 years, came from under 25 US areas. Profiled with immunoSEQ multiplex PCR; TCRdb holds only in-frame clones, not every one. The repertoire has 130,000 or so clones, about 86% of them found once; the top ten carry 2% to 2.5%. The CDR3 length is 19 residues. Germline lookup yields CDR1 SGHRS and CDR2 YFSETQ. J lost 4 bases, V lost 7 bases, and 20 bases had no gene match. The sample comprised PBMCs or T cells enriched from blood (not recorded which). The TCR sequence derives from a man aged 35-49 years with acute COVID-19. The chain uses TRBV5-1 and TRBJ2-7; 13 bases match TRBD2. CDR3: CASRPGTTGLAGEIYEQYF. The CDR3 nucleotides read TGCGCCAGCCGCCCGGGAACGACCGGACTAGCGGGGGAAATTTACGAGCAGTACTTC.